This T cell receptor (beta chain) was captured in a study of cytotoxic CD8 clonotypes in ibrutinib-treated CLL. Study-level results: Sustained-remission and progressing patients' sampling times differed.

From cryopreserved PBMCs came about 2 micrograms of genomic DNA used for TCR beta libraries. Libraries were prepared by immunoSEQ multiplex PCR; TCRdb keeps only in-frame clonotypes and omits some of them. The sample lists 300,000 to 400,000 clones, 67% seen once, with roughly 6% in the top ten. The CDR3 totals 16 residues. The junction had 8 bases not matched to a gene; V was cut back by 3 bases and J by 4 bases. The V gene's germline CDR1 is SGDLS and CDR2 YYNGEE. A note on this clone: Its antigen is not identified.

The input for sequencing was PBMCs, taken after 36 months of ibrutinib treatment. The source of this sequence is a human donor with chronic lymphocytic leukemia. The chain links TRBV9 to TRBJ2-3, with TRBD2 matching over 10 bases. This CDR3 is CASSARAGGIADTQYF. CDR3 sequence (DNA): TGTGCCAGCAGCGCCCGAGCGGGGGGGATAGCAGATACGCAGTATTTT. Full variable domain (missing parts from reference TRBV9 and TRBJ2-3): DSGVTQTPKHLITATGQRVTLRCSPRSGDLSVYWYQQSLDQGLQFLIQYYNGEERAKGNILERFSAQQFPDLHSELNLSSLELGDSALYFCASSARAGGIADTQYFGPGTRLTVL.